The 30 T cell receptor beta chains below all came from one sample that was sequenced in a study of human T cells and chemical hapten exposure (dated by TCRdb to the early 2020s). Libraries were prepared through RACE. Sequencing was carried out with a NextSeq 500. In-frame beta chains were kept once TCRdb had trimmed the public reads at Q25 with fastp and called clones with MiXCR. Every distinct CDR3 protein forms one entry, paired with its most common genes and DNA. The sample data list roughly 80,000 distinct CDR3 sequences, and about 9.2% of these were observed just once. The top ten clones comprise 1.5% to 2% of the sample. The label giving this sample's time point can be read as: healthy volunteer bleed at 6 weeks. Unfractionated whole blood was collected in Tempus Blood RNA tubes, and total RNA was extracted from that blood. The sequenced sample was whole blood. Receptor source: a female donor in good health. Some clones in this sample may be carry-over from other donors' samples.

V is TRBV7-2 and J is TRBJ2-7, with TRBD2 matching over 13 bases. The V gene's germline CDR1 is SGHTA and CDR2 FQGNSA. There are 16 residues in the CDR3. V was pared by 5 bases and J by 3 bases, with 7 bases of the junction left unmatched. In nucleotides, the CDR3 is TGTGCCAGCAGCAGGACTAGCGGGGGAGGATACTACGAGCAGTACTTC. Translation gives CASSRTSGGGYYEQYF.

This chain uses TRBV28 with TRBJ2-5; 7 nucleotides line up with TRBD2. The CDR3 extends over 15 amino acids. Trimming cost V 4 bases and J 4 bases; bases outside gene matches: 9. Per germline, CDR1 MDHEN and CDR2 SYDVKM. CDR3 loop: CASSSFTTSTETQYF. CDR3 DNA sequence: TGTGCCAGCAGTTCATTCACGACTAGCACAGAGACCCAGTACTTC.

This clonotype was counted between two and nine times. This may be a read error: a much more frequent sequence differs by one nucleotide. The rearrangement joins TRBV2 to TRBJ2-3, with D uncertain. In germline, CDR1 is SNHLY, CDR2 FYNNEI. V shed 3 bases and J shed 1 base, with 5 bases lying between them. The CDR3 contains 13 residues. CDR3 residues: CASSEPCTDTQYF. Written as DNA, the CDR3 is TGTGCCAGCAGTGAGCCTTGCACAGATACGCAGTATTTT.

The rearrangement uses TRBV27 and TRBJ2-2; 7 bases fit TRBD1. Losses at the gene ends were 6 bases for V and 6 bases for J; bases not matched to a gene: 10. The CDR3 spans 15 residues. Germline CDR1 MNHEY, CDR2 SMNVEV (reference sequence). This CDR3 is CASRPPTGLAGELFF. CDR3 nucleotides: TGTGCCAGCAGACCCCCGACAGGGTTAGCCGGGGAGCTGTTTTTT.

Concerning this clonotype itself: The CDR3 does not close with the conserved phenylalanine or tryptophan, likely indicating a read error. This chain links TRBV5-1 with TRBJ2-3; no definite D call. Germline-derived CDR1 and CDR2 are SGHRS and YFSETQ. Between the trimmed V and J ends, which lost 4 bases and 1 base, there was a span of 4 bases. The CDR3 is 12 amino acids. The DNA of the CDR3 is TGCGCCAGCAGCCCAGGCACAGATACGCAGTATTCT. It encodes CASSPGTDTQYS.

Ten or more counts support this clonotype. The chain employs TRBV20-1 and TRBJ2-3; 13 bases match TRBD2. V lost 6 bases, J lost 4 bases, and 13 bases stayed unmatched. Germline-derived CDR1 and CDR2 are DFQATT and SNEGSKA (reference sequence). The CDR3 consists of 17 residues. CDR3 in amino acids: CSALPSGLAGIPDTQYF. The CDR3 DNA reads TGCAGTGCCCTACCCTCGGGACTAGCGGGAATCCCAGATACGCAGTATTTT.

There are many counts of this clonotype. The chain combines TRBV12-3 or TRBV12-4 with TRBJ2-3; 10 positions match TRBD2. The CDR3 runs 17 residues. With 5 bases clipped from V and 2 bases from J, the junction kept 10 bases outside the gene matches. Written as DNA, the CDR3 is TGTGCCAGCAGTCCCAGCGGGGGGGCCACTTTCACAGATACGCAGTATTTT. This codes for CASSPSGGATFTDTQYF.

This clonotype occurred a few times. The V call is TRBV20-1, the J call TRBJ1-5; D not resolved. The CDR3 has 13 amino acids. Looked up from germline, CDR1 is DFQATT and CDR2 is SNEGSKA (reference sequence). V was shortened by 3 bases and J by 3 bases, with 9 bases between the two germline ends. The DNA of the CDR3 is TGCAGTGCTAGTGTTTACGTCAATCAGCCCCAGCATTTT. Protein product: CSASVYVNQPQHF.

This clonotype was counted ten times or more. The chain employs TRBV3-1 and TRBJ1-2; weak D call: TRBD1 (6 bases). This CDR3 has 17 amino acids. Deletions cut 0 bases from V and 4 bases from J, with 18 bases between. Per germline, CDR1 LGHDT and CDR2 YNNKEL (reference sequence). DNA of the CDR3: TGTGCCAGCAGCCAAGATTGGACAGAGACAGATCTCTATGGCTACACCTTC. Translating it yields CASSQDWTETDLYGYTF.

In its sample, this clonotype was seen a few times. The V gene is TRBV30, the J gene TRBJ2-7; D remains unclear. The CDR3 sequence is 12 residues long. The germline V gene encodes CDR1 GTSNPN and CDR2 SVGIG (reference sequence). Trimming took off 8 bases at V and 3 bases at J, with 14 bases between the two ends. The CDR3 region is CAQTSPSYEQYF. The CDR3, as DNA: TGTGCCCAAACTTCGCCGAGCTACGAGCAGTACTTC.

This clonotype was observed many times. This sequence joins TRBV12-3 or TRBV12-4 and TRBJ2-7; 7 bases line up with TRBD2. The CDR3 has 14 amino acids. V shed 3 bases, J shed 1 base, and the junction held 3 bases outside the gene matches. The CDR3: CASSFQGGSYEQYF. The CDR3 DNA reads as TGTGCCAGCAGTTTCCAGGGAGGGTCCTACGAGCAGTACTTC.

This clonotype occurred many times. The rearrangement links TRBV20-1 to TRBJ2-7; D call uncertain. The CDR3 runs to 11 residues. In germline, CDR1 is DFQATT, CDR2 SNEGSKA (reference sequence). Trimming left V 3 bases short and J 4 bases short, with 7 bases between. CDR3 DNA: TGCAGTGCTAGCTCTAGATACGAGCAGTACTTC. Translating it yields CSASSRYEQYF.

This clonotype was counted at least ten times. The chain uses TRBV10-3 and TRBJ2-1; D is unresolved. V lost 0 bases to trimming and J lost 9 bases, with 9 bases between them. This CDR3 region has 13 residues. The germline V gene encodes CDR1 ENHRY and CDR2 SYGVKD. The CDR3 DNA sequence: TGTGCCATCAGTGAGTCGCTACTGGGTGAGCAGTTCTTC. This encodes CAISESLLGEQFF.

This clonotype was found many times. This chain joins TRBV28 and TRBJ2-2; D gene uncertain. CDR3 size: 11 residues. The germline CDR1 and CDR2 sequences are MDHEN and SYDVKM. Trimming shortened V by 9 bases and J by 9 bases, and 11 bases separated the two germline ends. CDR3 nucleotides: TGTGCCAGTTACCGGCCCAGGGAGCTGTTTTTT. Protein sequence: CASYRPRELFF.

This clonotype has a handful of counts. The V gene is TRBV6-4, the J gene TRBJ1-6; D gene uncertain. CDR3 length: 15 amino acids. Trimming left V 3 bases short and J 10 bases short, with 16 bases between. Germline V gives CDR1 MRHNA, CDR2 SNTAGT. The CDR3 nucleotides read TGTGCCAGCAGTGAGTCCCCCCGGGGTGGCTCACCCCTCCACTTT. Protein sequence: CASSESPRGGSPLHF.

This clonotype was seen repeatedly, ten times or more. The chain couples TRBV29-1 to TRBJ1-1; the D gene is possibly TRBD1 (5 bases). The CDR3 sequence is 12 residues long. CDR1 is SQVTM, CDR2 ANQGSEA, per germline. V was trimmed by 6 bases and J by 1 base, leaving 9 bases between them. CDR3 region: CSVGTRNTEAFF. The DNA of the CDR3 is TGCAGCGTCGGGACCAGGAACACTGAAGCTTTCTTT. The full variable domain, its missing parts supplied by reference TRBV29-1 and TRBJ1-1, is SAVISQKPSRDICQRGTSLTIQCQVDSQVTMMFWYRQQPGQSLTLIATANQGSEATYESGFVIDKFPISRPNLTFSTLTVSNMSPEDSSIYLCSVGTRNTEAFFGQGTRLTVV.

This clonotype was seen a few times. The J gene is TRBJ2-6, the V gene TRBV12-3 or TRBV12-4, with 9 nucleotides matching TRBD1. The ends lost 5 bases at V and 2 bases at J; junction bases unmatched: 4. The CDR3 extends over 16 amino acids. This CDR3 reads CASSAGTGTGANVLTF. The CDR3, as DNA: TGTGCCAGCAGTGCCGGGACAGGGACTGGGGCCAACGTCCTGACTTTC.

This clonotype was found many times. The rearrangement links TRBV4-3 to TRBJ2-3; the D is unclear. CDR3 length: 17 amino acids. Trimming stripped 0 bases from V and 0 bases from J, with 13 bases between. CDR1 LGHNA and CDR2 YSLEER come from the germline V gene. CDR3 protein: CASSQDIPPASTDTQYF. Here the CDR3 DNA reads TGCGCCAGCAGCCAAGATATCCCCCCCGCTAGCACAGATACGCAGTATTTT.

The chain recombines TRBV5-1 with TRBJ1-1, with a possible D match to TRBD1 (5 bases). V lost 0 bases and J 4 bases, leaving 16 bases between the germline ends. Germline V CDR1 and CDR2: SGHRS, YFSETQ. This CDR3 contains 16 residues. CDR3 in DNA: TGCGCCAGCAGCTTGGAGGGACTAGGTTTTGGCACTGAAGCTTTCTTT. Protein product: CASSLEGLGFGTEAFF. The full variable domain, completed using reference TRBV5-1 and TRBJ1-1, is KAGVTQTPRYLIKTRGQQVTLSCSPISGHRSVSWYQQTPGQGLQFLFEYFSETQRNKGNFPGRFSGRQFSNSRSEMNVSTLELGDSALYLCASSLEGLGFGTEAFFGQGTRLTVV.

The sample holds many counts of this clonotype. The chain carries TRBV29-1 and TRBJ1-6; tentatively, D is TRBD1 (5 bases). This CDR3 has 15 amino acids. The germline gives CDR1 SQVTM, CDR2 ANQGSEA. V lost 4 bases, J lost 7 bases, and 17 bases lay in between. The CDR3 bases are TGCAGCGTTGCCGAGTCCCAGGGATGGAATTCACCCCTCCACTTT. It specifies CSVAESQGWNSPLHF.

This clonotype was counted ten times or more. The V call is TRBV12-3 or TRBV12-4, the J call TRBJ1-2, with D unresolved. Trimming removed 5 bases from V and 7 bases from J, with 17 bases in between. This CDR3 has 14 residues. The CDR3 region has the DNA TGTGCCAGCAGTCTTGATCCCACCACCCTTGGCTACACCTTC. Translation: CASSLDPTTLGYTF.

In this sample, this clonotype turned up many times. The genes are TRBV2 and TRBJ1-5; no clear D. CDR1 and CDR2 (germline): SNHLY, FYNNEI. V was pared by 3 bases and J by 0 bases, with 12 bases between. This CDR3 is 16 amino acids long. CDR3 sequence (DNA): TGTGCCAGCAGTGAGATAGCAGGTTATAGCAATCAGCCCCAGCATTTT. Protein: CASSEIAGYSNQPQHF.

CDR3 in amino acids: CASGLGGGGATGELFF. The DNA for the CDR3 is TGTGCCAGCGGGCTTGGCGGCGGGGGGGCCACCGGGGAGCTGTTTTTT. This chain connects TRBV27 to TRBJ2-2; TRBD2 agrees at 9 bases. V gave up 8 bases and J gave up 4 bases; unmatched junction bases: 11. The CDR3 runs 16 residues. Looked up from germline, CDR1 is MNHEY and CDR2 is SMNVEV (reference sequence).

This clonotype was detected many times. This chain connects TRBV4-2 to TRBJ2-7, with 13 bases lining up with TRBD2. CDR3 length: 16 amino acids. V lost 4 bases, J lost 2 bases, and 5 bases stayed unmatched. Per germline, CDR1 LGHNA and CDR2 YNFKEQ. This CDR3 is CASSRGTSGATYEQYF. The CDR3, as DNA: TGTGCCAGCAGCCGCGGGACTAGCGGGGCCACCTACGAGCAGTACTTC.

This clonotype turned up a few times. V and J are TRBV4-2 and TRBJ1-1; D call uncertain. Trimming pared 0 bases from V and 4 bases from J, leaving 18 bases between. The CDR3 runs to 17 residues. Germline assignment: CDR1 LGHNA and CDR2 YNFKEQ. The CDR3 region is CASSQDEVYEASTEAFF. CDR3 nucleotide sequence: TGTGCCAGCAGCCAAGATGAGGTTTACGAGGCGAGCACTGAAGCTTTCTTT.

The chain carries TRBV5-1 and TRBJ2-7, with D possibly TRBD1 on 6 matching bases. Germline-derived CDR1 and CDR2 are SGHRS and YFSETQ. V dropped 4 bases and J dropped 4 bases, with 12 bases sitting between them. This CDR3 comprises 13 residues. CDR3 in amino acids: CASSPDSIYEQYF. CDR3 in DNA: TGCGCCAGCAGCCCGGACAGTATTTACGAGCAGTACTTC.

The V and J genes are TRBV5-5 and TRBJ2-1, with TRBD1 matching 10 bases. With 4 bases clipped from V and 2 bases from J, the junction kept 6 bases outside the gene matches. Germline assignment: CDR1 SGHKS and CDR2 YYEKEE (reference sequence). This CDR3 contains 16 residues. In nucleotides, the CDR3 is TGTGCCAGCAGCCTACGAGGACAGGGGGCCTACAATGAGCAGTTCTTC. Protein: CASSLRGQGAYNEQFF. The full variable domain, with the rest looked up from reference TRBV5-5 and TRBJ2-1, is DAGVTQSPTHLIKTRGQQVTLRCSPISGHKSVSWYQQVLGQGPQFIFQYYEKEERGRGNFPDRFSARQFPNYSSELNVNALLLGDSALYLCASSLRGQGAYNEQFFGPGTRLTVL.

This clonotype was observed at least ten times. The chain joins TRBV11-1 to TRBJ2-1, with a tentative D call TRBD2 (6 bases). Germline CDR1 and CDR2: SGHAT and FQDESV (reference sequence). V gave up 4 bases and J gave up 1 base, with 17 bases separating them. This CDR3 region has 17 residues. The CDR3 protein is CASSSDGGAGSYNEQFF. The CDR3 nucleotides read TGTGCCAGCAGCTCAGACGGGGGTGCGGGGTCCTACAATGAGCAGTTCTTC.

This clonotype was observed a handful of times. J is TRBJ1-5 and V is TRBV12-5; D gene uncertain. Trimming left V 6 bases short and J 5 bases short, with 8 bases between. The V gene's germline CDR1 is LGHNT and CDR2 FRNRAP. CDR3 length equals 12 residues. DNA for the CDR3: TGTGCTAGTGGAAGGGCCTATCAGCCCCAGCATTTT. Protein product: CASGRAYQPQHF.

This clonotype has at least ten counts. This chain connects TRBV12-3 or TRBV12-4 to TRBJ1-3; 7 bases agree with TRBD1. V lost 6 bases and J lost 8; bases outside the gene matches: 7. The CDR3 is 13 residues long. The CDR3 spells CASRGRGLDTIYF. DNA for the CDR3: TGTGCCAGCAGGGGCAGGGGGTTAGACACCATATATTTT.